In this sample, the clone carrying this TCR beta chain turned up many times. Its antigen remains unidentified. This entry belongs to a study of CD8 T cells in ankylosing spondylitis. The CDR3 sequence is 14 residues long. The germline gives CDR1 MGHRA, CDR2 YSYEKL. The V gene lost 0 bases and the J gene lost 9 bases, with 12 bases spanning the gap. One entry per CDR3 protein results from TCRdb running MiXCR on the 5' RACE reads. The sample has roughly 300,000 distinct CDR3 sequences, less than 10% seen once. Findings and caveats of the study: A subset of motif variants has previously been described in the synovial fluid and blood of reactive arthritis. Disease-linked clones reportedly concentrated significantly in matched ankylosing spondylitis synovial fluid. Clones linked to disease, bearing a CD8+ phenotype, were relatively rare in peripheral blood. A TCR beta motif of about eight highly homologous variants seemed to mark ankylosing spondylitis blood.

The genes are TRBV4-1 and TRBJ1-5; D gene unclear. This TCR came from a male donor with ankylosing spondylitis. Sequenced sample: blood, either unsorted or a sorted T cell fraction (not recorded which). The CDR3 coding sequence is TGCGCCAGCAGCCAAGAGGGCAGCTTCTGGCCCCAGCATTTT. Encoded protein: CASSQEGSFWPQHF.